This T cell receptor (beta chain) was captured in a study of T-cell memory formation after mild COVID-19. Per germline, CDR1 LGHNA and CDR2 YSLEER. V lost 4 bases, J lost 8 bases, and 13 bases stayed unmatched. This CDR3 spans 15 amino acids. TCRdb independently ran MiXCR on the 5' RACE reads; one entry per CDR3 protein. Of 200,000 to 250,000 distinct CDR3 sequences listed, about 10% are singletons. This clonotype showed up just a few times. This clonotype was sampled from a man in his late teens or twenties who had mild COVID-19 (a few samples of this study predate the infection). Cell type and time point are not known. This chain links TRBV4-3 with TRBJ1-2; 7 bases align to TRBD1. Sequencing used PBMCs or a T cell subset sorted from them (not recorded which). The CDR3 region has the DNA TGCGCCAGCAGCCTTTTGATGGGAGGGGGCGGCGGCTACACCTTC. Translation gives CASSLLMGGGGGYTF.